These 9 T cell receptor beta chains came from one sample sequenced in a study of T-cell reconstitution after alpha-beta-depleted transplantation in children. Preparation of the TCRbeta library was carried out with unique molecular identifiers. TCRdb passed the PCR reads through MiXCR, listing each CDR3 protein once. Among under 850,000 distinct CDR3 sequences listed, around 14% were seen once. Sequenced here: PBMCs, sampled before TCRalphabeta/CD19-depleted stem cell transplant. Receptor source: a girl aged 2 to 9 with congenital amegakaryocytic thrombocytopenia, due to receive a stem cell transplant.

Ten or more counts support this clonotype. This sequence joins TRBV5-1 and TRBJ1-1; maybe TRBD1 (5 bases). The CDR3 extends over 16 amino acids. Deletions cut 0 bases from V and 0 bases from J, with 12 bases between. From germline, CDR1 is SGHRS and CDR2 YFSETQ. The CDR3 coding sequence is TGCGCCAGCAGCTTGGAGGGGAGGGGATTGAACACTGAAGCTTTCTTT. Translation: CASSLEGRGLNTEAFF. Together with reference TRBV5-1 and TRBJ1-1, the CDR3 gives the full variable domain: KAGVTQTPRYLIKTRGQQVTLSCSPISGHRSVSWYQQTPGQGLQFLFEYFSETQRNKGNFPGRFSGRQFSNSRSEMNVSTLELGDSALYLCASSLEGRGLNTEAFFGQGTRLTVV.

The genes are TRBV4-2 and TRBJ2-1; maybe TRBD2 (7 bases). V gave up 3 bases and J gave up 4 bases, with 16 bases separating them. Germline loops: CDR1 LGHNA, CDR2 YNFKEQ. CDR3 size: 16 residues. The CDR3 protein is CASSQTSRRGYNEQFF. The CDR3, as DNA: TGTGCCAGCAGCCAGACTAGCAGGAGGGGGTACAATGAGCAGTTCTTC.

There are a few counts of this clonotype. The gene calls are TRBV29-1 and TRBJ2-1; 11 bases align to TRBD2. Germline loops: CDR1 SQVTM, CDR2 ANQGSEA. This CDR3 has 20 residues. V shed 7 bases, J shed 3 bases, and the junction held 23 bases outside the gene matches. CDR3 loop: CSAETPGGLAAGGNYNEQFF. The CDR3 nucleotides are TGCAGCGCGGAGACGCCGGGGGGACTAGCGGCCGGAGGGAACTACAATGAGCAGTTCTTC.

This clonotype has just a few counts. The J gene is TRBJ2-2, the V gene TRBV12-3 or TRBV12-4, with D perhaps given as TRBD1 or TRBD2 (6 bases each). This CDR3 has 16 residues. The V and J ends lost 3 bases and 5 bases respectively, with 16 bases between them. CDR3 in DNA: TGTGCCAGCAGTTTTAAGGGGGGTGGAGGTACCGGGGAGCTGTTTTTT. This encodes CASSFKGGGGTGELFF.

Worth noting for this clonotype: A much larger clone lies one base from this, so it may be a read error. Because it lacks the conserved phenylalanine or tryptophan at the end, this CDR3 is likely a read error. CDR3 in amino acids: CASGGVVQPQHL. The CDR3, as DNA: TGTGCTAGTGGAGGGGTGGTTCAGCCCCAGCATTTA. V is TRBV12-5 and J is TRBJ1-5; TRBD1 is a possible D gene (5 bases). The CDR3 extends over 12 amino acids. V lost 6 bases to trimming and J lost 6 bases, with 9 bases between them. Germline assignment: CDR1 LGHNT and CDR2 FRNRAP.

This sequence joins TRBV20-1 and TRBJ2-7; TRBD2 agrees at 8 bases. Germline CDR1 DFQATT, CDR2 SNEGSKA (reference sequence). The CDR3 is 15 amino acids. V gave up 4 bases and J gave up 5 bases; unmatched junction bases: 13. The CDR3 coding sequence is TGCAGTGCTATTTCCAGCGGGAGTATTTCCCACGAGCAGTACTTC. This translates into CSAISSGSISHEQYF.

Ten or more counts support this clonotype. The chain carries TRBV20-1 and TRBJ2-5, with D unresolved. The CDR3 sequence is 11 residues long. Trimming took 5 bases from V and 5 from J, leaving 9 bases between them. CDR1 and CDR2 (germline): DFQATT, SNEGSKA (reference sequence). The CDR3, as DNA: TGCAGTGCTGGTTATACGGAGACCCAGTACTTC. Translation: CSAGYTETQYF.

The chain carries TRBV30 and TRBJ2-7; 8 positions agree with TRBD1. The CDR3 loop spans 14 amino acids. The ends lost 4 bases at V and 2 bases at J; junction bases unmatched: 7. CDR1 and CDR2 from the germline V gene are GTSNPN and SVGIG (reference sequence). The CDR3: CAWTPDRGPYEQYF. DNA of the CDR3: TGTGCCTGGACACCAGACAGGGGACCCTACGAGCAGTACTTC.

In its sample, this clonotype was seen a few times. V gene TRBV5-5 combines with J gene TRBJ2-3; a possible D gene is TRBD1 (6 bases). Trimming pared 4 bases from V and 5 bases from J, leaving 20 bases between. This CDR3 region has 16 residues. Germline V CDR1 and CDR2: SGHKS, YYEKEE (reference sequence). The CDR3 nucleotides are TGTGCCAGCAGCACGCCACTACAGGGCGCAGGAGATACGCAGTATTTT. Its translation is CASSTPLQGAGDTQYF.